The 11 T cell receptor beta chains below come from one sample, sequenced in a study of beta chain features in type 1 diabetes. Points from the study as a whole: There was a moderate but significant shortening of TCRB CDR3s in all four CD4+ subsets of Type 1 diabetes patients.

For these TCRs, the target antigens are not known. Of the isolated RNA, all was reverse transcribed, and so the sequenced material was expressed TCRB transcripts. Repertoires were generated with immunoSEQ multiplex PCR, while TCRdb's copy carries only in-frame clones and drops some. In the table there are about 240,000 clones, about 15% of which are singletons. Sequenced material: naive CD4+ T cells from blood. Receptors were obtained from a man aged 25 to 40 with type 1 diabetes.

This clone was recorded a few times. The CDR3 coding sequence is TGTGCCAGCAGTACTCTACTTAGCGGGTTAAGTACAGATACGCAGTATTTT. Residues: CASSTLLSGLSTDTQYF. This chain links TRBV5-4 with TRBJ2-3; 7 bases line up with TRBD2. Germline V gene sequence: CDR1 SGHNT, CDR2 YYREEE (reference sequence). With V trimmed by 5 bases and J by 3 bases, 15 bases remained unmatched. This CDR3 has 17 residues. The complete variable domain, with remaining parts taken from reference TRBV5-4 and TRBJ2-3, reads ETGVTQSPTHLIKTRGQQVTLRCSSQSGHNTVSWYQQALGQGPQFIFQYYREEENGRGNFPPRFSGLQFPNYSSELNVNALELDDSALYLCASSTLLSGLSTDTQYFGPGTRLTVL.

The CDR3 loop is CASSPLTGSRDTEAFF. For the CDR3, the DNA is TGTGCCAGCAGCCCCTTAACAGGGAGTCGAGACACTGAAGCTTTCTTT. The genes are TRBV7-9 and TRBJ1-1, with D maybe TRBD1 (6 bases). Germline loops: CDR1 SEHNR, CDR2 FQNEAQ (reference sequence). The V end lost 5 bases, the J end lost 3 bases, and 19 bases lay between the germline ends. The CDR3 contains 16 residues.

The chain uses TRBV5-1 and TRBJ2-2; possible D gene TRBD1, 5 bases. Trimming took 0 bases from V and 0 from J, leaving 12 bases between them. In germline, CDR1 is SGHRS, CDR2 YFSETQ. This CDR3 has 17 residues. As DNA, the CDR3 is TGCGCCAGCAGCTTGGGGATACAGGCGTCGAACACCGGGGAGCTGTTTTTT. It specifies CASSLGIQASNTGELFF.

This clone showed up just a few times. V is TRBV4-1 and J is TRBJ2-3; TRBD2 matches 9 bases. The CDR3 length is 17 residues. Germline assignment: CDR1 MGHRA and CDR2 YSYEKL. J gave up 4 bases and V 0 bases, and 8 bases lay outside the gene matches. Here the CDR3 reads CASSQDRASGTPDTQYF. The CDR3 coding sequence is TGCGCCAGCAGCCAAGATCGGGCTAGCGGGACCCCAGATACGCAGTATTTT.

The gene calls are TRBV7-2 and TRBJ2-5; 7 nucleotides line up with TRBD1. Germline CDR1 reads SGHTA; CDR2 reads FQGNSA. J was trimmed by 2 bases and V by 4 bases; bases with no gene match: 4. There are 14 residues in the CDR3. As DNA, the CDR3 is TGTGCCAGCAGCTCTAGGGGGCCGCAAGAGACCCAGTACTTC. Translation: CASSSRGPQETQYF.

As for this clone: The identical CDR3 is also encoded by other nucleotide sequences in the sample. J is TRBJ2-5 and V is TRBV6-5, with a weak D call TRBD2 (6 bases). The CDR3 loop spans 13 amino acids. V was cut by 6 bases and J by 5 bases, with 13 bases left in between. Germline-derived CDR1 and CDR2 are MNHEY and SVGAGI. For the CDR3, the DNA is TGTGCCAGCAGCCCCACGGGGGTGGAGACCCAGTACTTC. Translated: CASSPTGVETQYF.

The chain employs TRBV30 and TRBJ1-2; TRBD1 agrees at 9 bases. From germline, CDR1 is GTSNPN and CDR2 SVGIG (reference sequence). CDR3 length: 14 amino acids. Trimming took 4 bases from V and 3 from J; bases not matched to a gene: 6. The CDR3 DNA is TGTGCCTGGACCCGGGACAGGGTTTACTATGGCTACACCTTC. This gives the protein CAWTRDRVYYGYTF.

The chain couples TRBV5-1 to TRBJ2-1; D is perhaps TRBD2 (5 bases). The ends were cut back, 4 bases at V and 8 bases at J, with 19 bases in the middle. Germline loops: CDR1 SGHRS, CDR2 YFSETQ. The CDR3 is 15 amino acids. CDR3 amino acids: CASSPNLGPGDEQFF. Here the CDR3 DNA reads TGCGCCAGCAGCCCTAACCTGGGCCCCGGGGATGAGCAGTTCTTC.

This clone came up a few times. This chain joins TRBV30 and TRBJ2-1; 9 bases fit TRBD1. V lost 2 bases to trimming and J lost 8 bases; unmatched junction nucleotides: 7. CDR3 size: 14 residues. Germline lookup yields CDR1 GTSNPN and CDR2 SVGIG (reference sequence). CDR3 in amino acids: CAWSPGQGGDEQFF. For the CDR3, the DNA is TGTGCCTGGAGTCCGGGACAGGGAGGCGATGAGCAGTTCTTC.

In this sample, this clone turned up a few times. V gene TRBV29-1 combines with J gene TRBJ1-1, with D possibly TRBD1 on 6 matching bases. Germline lookup yields CDR1 SQVTM and CDR2 ANQGSEA. There are 13 residues in the CDR3. The ends were cut back, 1 base at V and 8 bases at J, with 14 bases in the middle. This CDR3 is CSVEVNRESEAFF. The DNA of the CDR3 is TGCAGCGTTGAAGTAAACAGGGAAAGCGAAGCTTTCTTT.

This clone occurred a few times. The rearrangement links TRBV9 to TRBJ1-6, with 7 nucleotides matching TRBD1. V shed 3 bases, J shed 7 bases, and the junction held 4 bases outside the gene matches. The germline gives CDR1 SGDLS, CDR2 YYNGEE. The CDR3 spans 14 residues. CDR3 region: CASSGRDRNSPLHF. CDR3 bases: TGTGCCAGCAGCGGCCGGGACAGAAATTCACCCCTCCACTTT. Using reference TRBV9 and TRBJ1-6 for the parts outside the CDR3, the full variable domain is DSGVTQTPKHLITATGQRVTLRCSPRSGDLSVYWYQQSLDQGLQFLIQYYNGEERAKGNILERFSAQQFPDLHSELNLSSLELGDSALYFCASSGRDRNSPLHFGNGTRLTVT.